The table lists the clone carrying this T cell receptor beta chain with a few counts. Antigen specificity is unknown. Study-level findings and limits: Tumor memory CD4+ T cell TCR gene usage was found to cluster with blood and lymph node memory CD4+ cells and with lymph node naive CD4+ cells. Tumor-infiltrating Treg TCR alpha and beta sequences overlapped most with tumor naive CD4+ T cells, then blood naive.

The germline V gene has CDR1 MGHDK and CDR2 SYGVNS. Trimming cost V 2 bases and J 4 bases, with 6 bases left between them. This CDR3 region has 13 residues. In TCRdb, the 5' RACE reads were re-called with MiXCR into one record per CDR3 protein. The sample contains 30,000 or so distinct CDR3 sequences, roughly a quarter of which appear only once. The sequencing input was memory CD4+ T cells sorted from blood. Stated subset: memory CD4+ T cells, CD4+CD45RO+CD25-. The sequence derives from a female donor with breast cancer. The chain recombines TRBV25-1 with TRBJ2-1; D is undetermined. This CDR3 is CASSELKYNEQFF. In DNA form, the CDR3 reads TGTGCCAGCAGTGAACTTAAGTACAATGAGCAGTTCTTC. The full variable domain, in which reference TRBV25-1 and TRBJ2-1 provide the parts outside the CDR3, is EADIYQTPRYLVIGTGKKITLECSQTMGHDKMYWYQQDPGMELHLIHYSYGVNSTEKGDLSSESTVSRIRTEHFPLTLESARPSHTSQYLCASSELKYNEQFFGPGTRLTVL.